These 16 T cell receptor beta chains originate from one sample sequenced in a study of patients and donors after allogeneic stem cell transplantation. TCRdb reprocessed the RT-PCR reads via MiXCR and lists one record per CDR3 protein. Of about 160,000 distinct CDR3 sequences listed, about a quarter were seen once; the top ten hold about 25%. Sequencing was carried out using blood, either unsorted or a sorted T cell fraction (not recorded which). Every receptor here comes from a human donor who was either an allogeneic HSCT recipient or a stem cell or donor lymphocyte infusion donor (not recorded which). It is not recorded whose cells these are; they may come from a transplant donor.

The rearrangement uses TRBV3-1 and TRBJ2-5; no firm D call. CDR1 and CDR2 from the germline V gene are LGHDT and YNNKEL (reference sequence). The CDR3 is 15 residues long. The V gene lost 3 bases and the J gene lost 5 bases, with 16 bases spanning the gap. CDR3 loop: CASSHPGSSWETQYF. CDR3 coding DNA: TGTGCCAGCAGCCACCCGGGTTCCTCATGGGAGACCCAGTACTTC.

This clonotype has more than one count but fewer than ten. The rearrangement links TRBV20-1 to TRBJ2-3; D ambiguous. CDR1 is DFQATT, CDR2 SNEGSKA, per germline (reference sequence). Between the trimmed V and J ends, which lost 1 base and 6 bases, there was a span of 5 bases. The CDR3 has 11 amino acids. The CDR3 sequence is CSARVSDTQYF. The DNA of the CDR3 is TGCAGTGCTAGAGTGAGTGATACGCAGTATTTT.

This clonotype occurred a few times. The gene calls are TRBV9 and TRBJ2-7; D ambiguous. Trimming pared 0 bases from V and 3 bases from J, leaving 13 bases between. Germline CDR1 is SGDLS and CDR2 is YYNGEE. The CDR3 extends over 15 amino acids. The CDR3 protein is CASSVADRVGYEQYF. The CDR3 nucleotides are TGTGCCAGCAGCGTAGCTGATAGGGTAGGCTACGAGCAGTACTTC.

The CDR3, as DNA: TGTGCCAGTAGTATACAGTGGAACACTGAAGCTTTCTTT. Amino acid sequence: CASSIQWNTEAFF. The chain carries TRBV19 and TRBJ1-1, with D unresolved. The ends were cut back, 2 bases at V and 1 base at J, with 5 bases in the middle. This CDR3 is built from 13 residues. Germline V CDR1 and CDR2: LNHDA, SQIVND (reference sequence). Drawing the rest from reference TRBV19 and TRBJ1-1, the complete variable domain is DGGITQSPKYLFRKEGQNVTLSCEQNLNHDAMYWYRQDPGQGLRLIYYSQIVNDFQKGDIAEGYSVSREKKESFPLTVTSAQKNPTAFYLCASSIQWNTEAFFGQGTRLTVV.

This clonotype appeared a few times. The V call is TRBV7-6, the J call TRBJ2-3, with D hard to call. The V end lost 5 bases, the J end lost 4 bases, and 16 bases lay between the germline ends. Germline V gives CDR1 SGHVS, CDR2 FNYEAQ. The CDR3 is made up of 15 amino acids. CDR3 coding DNA: TGTGCCAGCAGCCTTGGACCATTAGTCGCAGATACGCAGTATTTT. This gives the protein CASSLGPLVADTQYF.

The V gene is TRBV7-9, the J gene TRBJ1-5, with D perhaps TRBD1 (5 bases). Trimming took 4 bases from V and 3 from J, leaving 22 bases between them. The CDR3 totals 18 residues. Per germline, CDR1 SEHNR and CDR2 FQNEAQ (reference sequence). The CDR3, as DNA: TGTGCCAGCAGCTCCACCTCAGACAGAAACACCTACAATCAGCCCCAGCATTTT. Protein product: CASSSTSDRNTYNQPQHF.

This clonotype was counted only a few times. The chain couples TRBV20-1 to TRBJ2-3; no definite D call. This CDR3 is 12 amino acids long. CDR1 DFQATT and CDR2 SNEGSKA come from the germline V gene (reference sequence). V was cut by 6 bases and J by 1 base, with 8 bases left in between. The CDR3 spells CSALEGTDTQYF. DNA for the CDR3: TGCAGTGCCCTAGAGGGCACAGATACGCAGTATTTT.

DNA for the CDR3: TGCGCCAGCAGCCAAGAAGTCGGGATTGGTGAGCAGTTCTTC. Protein: CASSQEVGIGEQFF. J is TRBJ2-1 and V is TRBV4-3, with a possible D match to TRBD2 (5 bases). Germline V gives CDR1 LGHNA, CDR2 YSLEER. V lost 0 bases, J lost 9 bases, and 12 bases lay in between. This CDR3 has 14 residues.

This chain connects TRBV10-3 to TRBJ2-7; perhaps D is TRBD1 or TRBD2 (6 bases each). CDR1 is ENHRY and CDR2 is SYGVKD in the germline V gene. This CDR3 has 14 amino acids. V was clipped by 4 bases and J by 3 bases, with 13 bases between them. Here the CDR3 DNA reads TGTGCCATCAGTGTAGGGGGGAGCAGCTACGAGCAGTACTTC. Its protein product is CAISVGGSSYEQYF.

The chain employs TRBV5-5 and TRBJ2-5; no reliable D call. V dropped 1 base and J dropped 1 base, with 5 bases sitting between them. The CDR3 sequence is 13 residues long. Germline CDR1 is SGHKS and CDR2 is YYEKEE (reference sequence). The CDR3 nucleotides are TGTGCCAGCAGCTTGCTGGGCCAAGAGACCCAGTACTTC. It encodes CASSLLGQETQYF.

This clonotype was detected only a few times. The rearrangement uses TRBV29-1 and TRBJ1-4; D unclear. The CDR3 is 14 residues long. The germline V gene has CDR1 SQVTM and CDR2 ANQGSEA. V was cut by 5 bases and J by 1 base, with 11 bases left in between. As DNA, the CDR3 is TGCAGCGTTTTCCGGCTGGAAACTAATGAAAAACTGTTTTTT. Protein: CSVFRLETNEKLFF.

V and J are TRBV6-5 and TRBJ2-7; tentatively, D is TRBD1 (5 bases). This CDR3 spans 15 amino acids. CDR1 is MNHEY and CDR2 is SVGAGI in the germline V gene. Trimming stripped 4 bases from V and 3 bases from J, with 16 bases between. In DNA form, the CDR3 reads TGTGCCAGCAGTTCACCCTTTGGACAAATCTACGAGCAGTACTTC. Translation: CASSSPFGQIYEQYF.

This clonotype was found once. This chain links TRBV11-3 with TRBJ2-1; D is uncertain. The germline V and J ends were trimmed by 4 bases and 2 bases, with 15 bases remaining between them. CDR1 SGHNT and CDR2 YENEEA come from the germline V gene. The CDR3 extends over 16 amino acids. The CDR3, as DNA: TGTGCCAGCAGCTCCTCGTTTCATAGCACCTACAATGAGCAGTTCTTC. Encoded protein: CASSSSFHSTYNEQFF.

This clonotype has only a few counts. This chain connects TRBV20-1 to TRBJ2-2, with 11 bases fitting TRBD2. CDR1 and CDR2 (germline): DFQATT, SNEGSKA (reference sequence). With V trimmed by 1 base and J by 5 bases, 0 bases remained unmatched. The CDR3 is 14 amino acids. CDR3 protein: CSARGTSGTGELFF. The CDR3 nucleotides read TGCAGTGCTAGAGGGACTAGCGGGACCGGGGAGCTGTTTTTT.

The chain combines TRBV7-6 with TRBJ1-3; no firm D call. V gave up 2 bases and J gave up 0 bases, with 14 bases separating them. This CDR3 is built from 17 residues. The germline V gene has CDR1 SGHVS and CDR2 FNYEAQ. As DNA, the CDR3 is TGTGCCAGCAGCTTAATTGGCAGAACTCACTCTGGAAACACCATATATTTT. Encoded protein: CASSLIGRTHSGNTIYF.

The chain links TRBV20-1 to TRBJ2-1, with no clear D. Germline values: CDR1 DFQATT, CDR2 SNEGSKA (reference sequence). The V end lost 1 base, the J end lost 2 bases, and 6 bases lay between the germline ends. The CDR3 runs to 13 residues. Written as DNA, the CDR3 is TGCAGTGCTAGAGTGGCGACCTACAATGAGCAGTTCTTC. This translates into CSARVATYNEQFF.